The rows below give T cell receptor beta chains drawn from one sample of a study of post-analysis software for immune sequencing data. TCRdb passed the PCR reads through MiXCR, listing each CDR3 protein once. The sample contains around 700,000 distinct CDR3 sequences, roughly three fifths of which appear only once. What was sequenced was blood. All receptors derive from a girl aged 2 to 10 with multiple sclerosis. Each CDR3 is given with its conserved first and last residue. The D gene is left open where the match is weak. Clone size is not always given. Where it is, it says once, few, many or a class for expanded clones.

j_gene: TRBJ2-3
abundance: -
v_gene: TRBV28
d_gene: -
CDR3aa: CASSSRPDTQYF
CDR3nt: TGTGCCAGCAGTTCCCGTCCAGATACGCAGTATTTT

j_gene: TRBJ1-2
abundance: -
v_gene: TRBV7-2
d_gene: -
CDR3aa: CASRSQGDGYTF
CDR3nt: TGTGCCAGCCGGTCCCAGGGTGACGGCTACACCTTC

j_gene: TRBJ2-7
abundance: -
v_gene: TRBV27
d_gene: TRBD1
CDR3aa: CASSLRWGQGSYEQYF
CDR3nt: TGTGCCAGCAGTTTGCGATGGGGACAGGGGTCCTACGAGCAGTACTTC

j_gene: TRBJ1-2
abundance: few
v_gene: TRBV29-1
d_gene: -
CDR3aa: CSVKGGYGYGYTF
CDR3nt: TGCAGCGTCAAAGGGGGATACGGCTATGGCTACACCTTC

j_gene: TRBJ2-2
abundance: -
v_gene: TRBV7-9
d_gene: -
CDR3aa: CASSLVGGATGELFF
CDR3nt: TGTGCCAGCAGCTTAGTAGGGGGGGCGACCGGGGAGCTGTTTTTT

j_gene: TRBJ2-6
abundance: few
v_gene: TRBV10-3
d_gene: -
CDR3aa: CASVDSFSGANVLTF
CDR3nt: TGTGCCTCGGTGGACTCTTTCTCTGGGGCCAACGTCCTGACTTTC

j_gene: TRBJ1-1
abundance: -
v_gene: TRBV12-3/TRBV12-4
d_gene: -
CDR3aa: CASTWRPNTEAFF
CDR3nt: TGTGCCAGCACCTGGAGGCCTAACACTGAAGCTTTCTTT

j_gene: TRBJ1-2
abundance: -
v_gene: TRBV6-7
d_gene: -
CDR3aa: CAIFPRIYGYTF
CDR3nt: TGTGCCATCTTTCCCCGAATCTATGGCTACACCTTC

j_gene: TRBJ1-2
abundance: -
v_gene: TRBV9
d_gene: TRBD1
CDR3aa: CASSVGDRSYAGYTF
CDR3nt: TGTGCCAGCAGCGTAGGGGACAGGAGTTATGCTGGCTACACCTTC

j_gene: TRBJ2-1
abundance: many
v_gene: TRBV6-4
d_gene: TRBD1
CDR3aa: CASSDSPGQGGSEQFF
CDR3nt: TGTGCCAGCAGTGACTCACCGGGACAGGGGGGAAGTGAGCAGTTCTTC

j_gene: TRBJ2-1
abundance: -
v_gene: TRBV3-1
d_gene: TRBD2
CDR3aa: CASSQWSGTRVGEQFF
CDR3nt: TGTGCCAGCAGCCAATGGTCCGGGACTAGAGTTGGTGAGCAGTTCTTC

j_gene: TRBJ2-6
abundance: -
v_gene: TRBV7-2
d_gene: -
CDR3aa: CASSPTTGYGANVLTF
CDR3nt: TGTGCCAGCAGCCCCACAACAGGGTACGGGGCCAACGTCCTGACTTTC

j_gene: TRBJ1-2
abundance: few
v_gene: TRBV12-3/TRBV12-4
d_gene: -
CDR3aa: CASTRLNGYTF
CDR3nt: TGTGCCAGCACCAGACTAAATGGCTACACCTTC

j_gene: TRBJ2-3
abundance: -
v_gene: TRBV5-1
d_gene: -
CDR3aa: CASSWTEVGDTQYF
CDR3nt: TGCGCCAGCAGTTGGACCGAGGTAGGAGATACGCAGTATTTT

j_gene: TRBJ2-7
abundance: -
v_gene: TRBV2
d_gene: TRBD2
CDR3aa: CASSAGGVRGIYEQYF
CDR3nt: TGTGCCAGCAGTGCGGGGGGAGTAAGGGGAATCTACGAGCAGTACTTC

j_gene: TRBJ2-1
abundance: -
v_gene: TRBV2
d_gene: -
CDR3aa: CASSEGLASYNEQFF
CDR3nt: TGTGCCAGCAGTGAGGGACTGGCCTCCTACAATGAGCAGTTCTTC

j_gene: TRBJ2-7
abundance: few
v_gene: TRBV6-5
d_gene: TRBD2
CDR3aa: CASSPGTRLNEQYF
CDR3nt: TGTGCCAGCAGCCCCGGGACTAGATTGAACGAGCAGTACTTC

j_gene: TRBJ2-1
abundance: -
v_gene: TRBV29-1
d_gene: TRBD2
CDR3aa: CSALGTSGGENEQFF
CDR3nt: TGCAGCGCACTTGGGACTAGCGGGGGGGAGAATGAGCAGTTCTTC

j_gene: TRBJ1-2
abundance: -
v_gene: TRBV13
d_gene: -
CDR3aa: CASSLRVSYGYTF
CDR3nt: TGTGCCAGCAGCTTAAGGGTTAGCTATGGCTACACCTTC

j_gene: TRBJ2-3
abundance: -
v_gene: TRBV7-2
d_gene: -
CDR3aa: CASSQGQTDTQYF
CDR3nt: TGTGCCAGCAGCCAAGGACAGACAGATACGCAGTATTTT

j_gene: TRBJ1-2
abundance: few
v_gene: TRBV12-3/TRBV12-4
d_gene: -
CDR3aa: CASSVFRSNYGYTF
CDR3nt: TGTGCCAGCAGTGTCTTCCGGTCCAACTATGGCTACACCTTC

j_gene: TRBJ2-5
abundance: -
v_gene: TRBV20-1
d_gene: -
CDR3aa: CSADREGETQYF
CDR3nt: TGCAGTGCGGACAGGGAGGGAGAGACCCAGTACTTC

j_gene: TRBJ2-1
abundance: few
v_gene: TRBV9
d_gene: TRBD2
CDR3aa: CASSVAPGLAGREQFF
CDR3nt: TGTGCCAGCAGCGTAGCACCGGGACTAGCGGGACGTGAGCAGTTCTTC

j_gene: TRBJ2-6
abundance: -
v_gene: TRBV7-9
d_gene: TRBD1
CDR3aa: CASSDRGGANVLTF
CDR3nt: TGTGCCAGCAGCGACAGGGGTGGGGCCAACGTCCTGACTTTC

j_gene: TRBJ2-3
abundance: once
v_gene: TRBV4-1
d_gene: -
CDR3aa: CASSSQPGDTQYF
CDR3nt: TGCGCCAGCAGCTCCCAACCGGGAGATACGCAGTATTTT

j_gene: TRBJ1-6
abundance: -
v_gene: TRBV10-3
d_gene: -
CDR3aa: CAIRESNSPLHF
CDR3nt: TGTGCCATCAGGGAATCGAATTCACCCCTCCACTTT

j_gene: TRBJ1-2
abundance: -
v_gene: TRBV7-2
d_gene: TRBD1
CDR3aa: CTSSSPGQGIYGYTF
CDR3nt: TGTACCAGCAGCTCACCGGGACAGGGGATCTATGGCTACACCTTC

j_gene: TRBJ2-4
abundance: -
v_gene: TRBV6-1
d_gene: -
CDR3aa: CASSAGLAKNIQYF
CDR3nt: TGTGCCAGCAGTGCCGGGTTAGCCAAAAACATTCAGTACTTC

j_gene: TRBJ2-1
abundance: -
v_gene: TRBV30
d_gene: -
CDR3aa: CAWKTGAEQFF
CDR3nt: TGTGCCTGGAAGACGGGGGCTGAGCAGTTCTTC

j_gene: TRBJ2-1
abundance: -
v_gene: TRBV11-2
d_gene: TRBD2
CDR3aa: CASSLEVVAGGGEQFF
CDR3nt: TGTGCCAGCAGCTTAGAAGTGGTAGCGGGGGGTGGTGAGCAGTTCTTC

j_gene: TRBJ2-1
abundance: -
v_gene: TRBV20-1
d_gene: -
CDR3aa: CSARISKVGASYNEQFF
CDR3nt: TGCAGTGCTAGAATATCTAAGGTCGGGGCCTCCTACAATGAGCAGTTCTTC

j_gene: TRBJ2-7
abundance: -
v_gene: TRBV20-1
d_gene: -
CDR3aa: CSASQGVLDEQYF
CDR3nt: TGCAGTGCTTCACAGGGTGTACTCGACGAGCAGTACTTC

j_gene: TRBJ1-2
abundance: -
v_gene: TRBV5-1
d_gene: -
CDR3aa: CASSEQGGYGYTF
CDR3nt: TGCGCCAGCAGCGAACAGGGAGGGTATGGCTACACCTTC

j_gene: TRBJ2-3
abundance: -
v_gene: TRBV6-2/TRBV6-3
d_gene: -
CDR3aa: CASSYSSSAPDTQYF
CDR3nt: TGTGCCAGCAGTTACTCGAGTTCAGCCCCAGATACGCAGTATTTT

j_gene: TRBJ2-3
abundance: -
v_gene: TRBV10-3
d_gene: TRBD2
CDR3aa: CAISGAPDSGGSDTDTQYF
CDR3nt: TGTGCCATCAGTGGGGCACCAGACAGCGGGGGGTCCGACACAGATACGCAGTATTTT

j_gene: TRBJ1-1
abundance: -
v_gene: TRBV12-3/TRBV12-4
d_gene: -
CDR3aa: CASSLSRDDPSLVVTEAFF
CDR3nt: TGTGCCAGCAGTTTGTCCAGGGACGATCCTAGTCTGGTGGTCACTGAAGCTTTCTTT

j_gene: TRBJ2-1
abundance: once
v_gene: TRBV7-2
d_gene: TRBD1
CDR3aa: CASSPRRGTGAVNEQFF
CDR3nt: TGTGCCAGCAGCCCTCGAAGGGGGACAGGAGCCGTCAATGAGCAGTTCTTC

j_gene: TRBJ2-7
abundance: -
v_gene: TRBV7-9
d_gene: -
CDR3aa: CASSFGHFEQYF
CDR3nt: TGTGCCAGCAGCTTCGGACACTTCGAGCAGTACTTC

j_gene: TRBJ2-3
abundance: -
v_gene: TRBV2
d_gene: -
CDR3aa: CASSEKLLRGDTQYF
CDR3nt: TGTGCCAGCAGTGAAAAGCTACTCCGGGGGGATACGCAGTATTTT

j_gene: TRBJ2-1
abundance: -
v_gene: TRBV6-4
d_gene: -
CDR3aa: CASSAQGPYNEQFF
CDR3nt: TGTGCCAGCAGTGCCCAGGGACCCTACAATGAGCAGTTCTTC

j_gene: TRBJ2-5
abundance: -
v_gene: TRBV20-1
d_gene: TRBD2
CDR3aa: CSARTSSGPGETQYF
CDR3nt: TGCAGTGCTAGGACTAGCTCGGGGCCAGGGGAGACCCAGTACTTC

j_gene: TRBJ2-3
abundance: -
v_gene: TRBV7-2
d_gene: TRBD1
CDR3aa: CASSANRGADTQYF
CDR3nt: TGTGCCAGCAGCGCAAACAGGGGGGCAGATACGCAGTATTTT

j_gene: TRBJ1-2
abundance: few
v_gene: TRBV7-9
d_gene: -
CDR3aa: CASSPRGGQYGYTF
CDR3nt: TGTGCCAGCAGCCCCCGAGGGGGTCAGTATGGCTACACCTTC

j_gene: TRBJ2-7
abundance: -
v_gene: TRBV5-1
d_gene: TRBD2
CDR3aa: CASSLSKTSGRSYEQYF
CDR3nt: TGCGCCAGCAGCTTGTCGAAGACTAGCGGGAGATCGTACGAGCAGTACTTC

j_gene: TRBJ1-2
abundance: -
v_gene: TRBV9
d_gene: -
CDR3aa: CASSGSGGVNYGYTF
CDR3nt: TGTGCCAGCAGCGGGTCTGGAGGGGTAAACTATGGCTACACCTTC

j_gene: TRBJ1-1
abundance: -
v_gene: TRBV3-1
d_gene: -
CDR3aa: CASSQGVFMNTEAFF
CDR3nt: TGTGCCAGCAGCCAAGGAGTTTTCATGAACACTGAAGCTTTCTTT

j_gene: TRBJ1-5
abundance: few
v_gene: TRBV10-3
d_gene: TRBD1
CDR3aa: CAIGTGADQPQHF
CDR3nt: TGTGCCATCGGGACAGGGGCGGATCAGCCCCAGCATTTT

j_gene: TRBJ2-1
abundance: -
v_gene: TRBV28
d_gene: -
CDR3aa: CASSLSGAAINEQFF
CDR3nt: TGTGCCAGCAGTTTGTCAGGGGCGGCAATCAATGAGCAGTTCTTC

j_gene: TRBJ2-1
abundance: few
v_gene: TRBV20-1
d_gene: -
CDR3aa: CSARVNMVQFF
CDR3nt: TGCAGTGCGAGAGTCAACATGGTGCAGTTCTTC

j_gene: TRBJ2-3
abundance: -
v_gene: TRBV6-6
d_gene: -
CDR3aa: CASSTTPGTKTDTQYF
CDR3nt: TGTGCCAGCAGTACGACCCCCGGGACGAAGACAGATACGCAGTATTTT

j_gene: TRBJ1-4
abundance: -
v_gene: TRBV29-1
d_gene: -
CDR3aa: CSVQRQRNEKRFF
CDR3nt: TGCAGCGTTCAGAGACAGAGAAATGAAAAACGGTTTTTT

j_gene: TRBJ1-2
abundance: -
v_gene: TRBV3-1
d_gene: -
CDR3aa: CASSQLTGTRYGYTF
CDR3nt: TGTGCCAGCAGCCAACTAACCGGGACGCGGTATGGCTACACCTTC

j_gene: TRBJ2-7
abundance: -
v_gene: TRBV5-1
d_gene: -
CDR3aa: CASSLAPGLSYEQYF
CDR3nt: TGCGCCAGCAGCTTGGCCCCGGGGCTCAGCTACGAGCAGTACTTC

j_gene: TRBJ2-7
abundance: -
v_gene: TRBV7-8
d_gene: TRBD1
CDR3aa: CASSAFTGGVNEQYF
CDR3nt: TGTGCCAGCTCCGCCTTTACAGGGGGCGTCAACGAGCAGTACTTC